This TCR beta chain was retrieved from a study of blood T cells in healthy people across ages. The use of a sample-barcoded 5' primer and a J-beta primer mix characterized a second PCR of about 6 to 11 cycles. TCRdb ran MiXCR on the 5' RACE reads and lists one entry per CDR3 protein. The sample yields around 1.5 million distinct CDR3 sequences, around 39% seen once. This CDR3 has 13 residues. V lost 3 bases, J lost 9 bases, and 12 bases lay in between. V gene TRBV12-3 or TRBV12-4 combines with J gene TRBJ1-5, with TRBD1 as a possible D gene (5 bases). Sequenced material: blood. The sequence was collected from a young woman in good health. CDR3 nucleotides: TGTGCCAGCAGTTTCGGTATGGGGGGGCCCCAGCATTTT. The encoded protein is CASSFGMGGPQHF.